The 31 T cell receptor beta chains presented below share a single source sample, sequenced in a study of T-cell reconstitution after alpha-beta-depleted transplantation in children. Molecular barcoding with unique molecular identifiers was used for the TCRbeta library. TCRdb re-derived calls from the PCR reads in MiXCR, one entry per CDR3 protein. The data contain 200,000 to 250,000 distinct CDR3 sequences, roughly 8.2% of them singletons. This sample comprised PBMCs, mostly from graft donor cells, obtained 180 days after TCRalphabeta/CD19-depleted stem cell transplant. The receptors here all came from a male patient between 5 and 17 years old who had a stem cell transplant for acute lymphoblastic leukemia, so the T cells may come from the graft donor.

This clonotype has at least ten counts. V and J are TRBV5-5 and TRBJ1-5; no clear D. This CDR3 has 13 amino acids. The V end was cut by 5 bases, the J end by 3 bases, with 9 bases between. CDR1 is SGHKS and CDR2 is YYEKEE in the germline V gene (reference sequence). The CDR3 reads CASRSGSNQPQHF. For the CDR3, the DNA is TGTGCCAGCAGGTCGGGGTCCAATCAGCCCCAGCATTTT.

In this sample, this clonotype turned up many times. The genes are TRBV20-1 and TRBJ2-1; 8 positions match TRBD2. CDR1 and CDR2 from the germline V gene are DFQATT and SNEGSKA (reference sequence). V lost 0 bases and J lost 15; bases outside the gene matches: 7. The CDR3 covers 12 residues. This CDR3 reads CSARDPGLARFF. The CDR3 bases are TGCAGTGCTAGAGATCCCGGACTAGCAAGGTTCTTC.

Ten or more counts support this clonotype. J is TRBJ2-1 and V is TRBV20-1; D gene unclear. This CDR3 spans 13 amino acids. Germline values: CDR1 DFQATT, CDR2 SNEGSKA (reference sequence). V was pared by 7 bases and J by 0 bases, with 10 bases between. The CDR3: CSVRMSSYNEQFF. CDR3 DNA sequence: TGCAGTGTCCGGATGAGCTCCTACAATGAGCAGTTCTTC.

This clonotype was seen repeatedly, ten times or more. This chain connects TRBV10-3 to TRBJ2-7; 9 bases align to TRBD2. Germline V lookup: CDR1 ENHRY, CDR2 SYGVKD. This CDR3 has 16 amino acids. The V gene end was trimmed by 0 bases and the J gene end by 2 bases; junction bases not matched to a gene: 5. The CDR3: CAISESGASGTYEQYF. Written as DNA, the CDR3 is TGTGCCATCAGTGAGTCGGGGGCTAGCGGGACCTACGAGCAGTACTTC.

The DNA of the CDR3 is TGTGCCAGCAGTTTCGGGCTAGCCGCGGTTCATGAGCAGTTCTTC. Translated: CASSFGLAAVHEQFF. The chain recombines TRBV27 with TRBJ2-1, with a possible D match to TRBD2 (5 bases). There are 15 residues in the CDR3. With 3 bases removed from V and 8 bases from J, the gap between germline ends came to 17 bases. Germline V gene sequence: CDR1 MNHEY, CDR2 SMNVEV (reference sequence).

This clonotype has at least ten counts. J is TRBJ2-5 and V is TRBV5-1; 7 nucleotides align to TRBD1. The V and J ends lost 4 bases and 7 bases, in that order; junction bases with no gene match: 7. CDR3 size: 13 residues. Germline CDR1 reads SGHRS; CDR2 reads YFSETQ. The CDR3 DNA is TGCGCCAGCAGCAGACAGGGCGAGGCGACCCAGTACTTC. Translation gives CASSRQGEATQYF.

At least ten counts were recorded for this clonotype. The chain has TRBV7-2 and TRBJ1-5; 11 nucleotides agree with TRBD1. Germline V gene lookup returns CDR1 SGHTA and CDR2 FQGNSA. The CDR3 consists of 16 residues. V dropped 1 base and J dropped 4; count of bases not matched to a gene: 3. DNA for the CDR3: TGTGCCAGCAGCTTAGTTGGGACAGGGGGTAATCAGCCCCAGCATTTT. It codes for CASSLVGTGGNQPQHF.

In this sample, this clonotype turned up many times. This chain joins TRBV6-5 and TRBJ1-5, with D uncertain. Germline CDR1 reads MNHEY; CDR2 reads SVGAGI. The CDR3 is 15 residues long. The ends were cut back, 0 bases at V and 8 bases at J, with 14 bases in the middle. The CDR3 spells CASSYSPDQVEPQHF. CDR3 DNA sequence: TGTGCCAGCAGTTACTCCCCTGACCAGGTGGAGCCCCAGCATTTT.

This clonotype was counted ten times or more. Written as DNA, the CDR3 is TGTGCCAGCAGTCCACGTAGCGGGACGGGGAATGAGCAGTTCTTC. This gives the protein CASSPRSGTGNEQFF. This chain uses TRBV6-5 with TRBJ2-1, with 8 bases fitting TRBD2. From germline, CDR1 is MNHEY and CDR2 SVGAGI. J gave up 7 bases and V 5 bases, and 10 bases lay outside the gene matches. CDR3 length: 15 residues.

This clonotype has ten or more counts. This chain uses TRBV4-3 with TRBJ1-4; D is unclear. In germline, CDR1 is LGHNA, CDR2 YSLEER. V lost 0 bases and J lost 11, with 7 bases in between. The CDR3 runs to 12 residues. The CDR3 spells CASSQERGKLFF. The CDR3 nucleotides read TGCGCCAGCAGCCAAGAGCGCGGGAAACTGTTTTTT.

This clonotype was detected ten times or more. V and J are TRBV5-1 and TRBJ2-2, with TRBD1 identical over 8 bases. J was trimmed by 0 bases and V by 4 bases; bases with no gene match: 8. This CDR3 contains 17 residues. Looked up from germline, CDR1 is SGHRS and CDR2 is YFSETQ. CDR3 amino acids: CASSLPGQASNTGELFF. The CDR3 bases are TGCGCCAGCAGCCTCCCGGGACAGGCCTCGAACACCGGGGAGCTGTTTTTT.

This clonotype was recorded at least ten times. The J gene is TRBJ2-4, the V gene TRBV4-3; D unresolved. The CDR3 has 15 amino acids. V was shortened by 0 bases and J by 0 bases, with 6 bases between the two germline ends. Germline CDR1 is LGHNA and CDR2 is YSLEER. The CDR3 sequence is CASSQDLRAKNIQYF. In DNA, the CDR3 is TGCGCCAGCAGCCAAGATCTGCGAGCCAAAAACATTCAGTACTTC.

Points on this clonotype: A much larger clone sits a single nucleotide away, making a read error possible. The rearrangement links TRBV25-1 to TRBJ2-7; D gene unclear. Germline assignment: CDR1 MGHDK and CDR2 SYGVNS. The CDR3 loop spans 11 amino acids. V was shortened by 1 base and J by 9 bases, with 7 bases between the two germline ends. The CDR3 here is CASSELGGQYV. The CDR3 DNA sequence: TGTGCCAGCAGTGAATTGGGTGGGCAGTACGTC.

This clonotype has a count of ten or more. This chain links TRBV9 with TRBJ2-1, with 7 bases matching TRBD2. Germline V gene lookup returns CDR1 SGDLS and CDR2 YYNGEE. After removal of 0 bases from V and 1 base from J, the junction contained 4 bases not matched to a gene. The CDR3 contains 16 residues. CDR3 DNA sequence: TGTGCCAGCAGCGTAGAGGCTAGCGGTTCCTACAATGAGCAGTTCTTC. Encoded protein: CASSVEASGSYNEQFF.

For the CDR3, the DNA is TGCAGTGCTAGAGGGGACAGCTTAGCCAAAAACATTCAGTACTTC. Its translation: CSARGDSLAKNIQYF. This chain connects TRBV20-1 to TRBJ2-4; TRBD1 aligns across 7 bases. The CDR3 is 15 amino acids. V gave up 1 base and J gave up 0 bases; unmatched junction bases: 3. Germline-derived CDR1 and CDR2 are DFQATT and SNEGSKA (reference sequence).

This clonotype came up a few times. The chain employs TRBV19 and TRBJ2-2; 7 bases fit TRBD2. This CDR3 is 16 amino acids long. Germline trimming cut 7 bases from V and 3 bases from J; bases unmatched to any gene: 11. CDR1 is LNHDA, CDR2 SQIVND, per germline (reference sequence). The CDR3 DNA reads as TGTGCCAGTACCCCTCTGAGGGGAGGGGACACCGGGGAGCTGTTTTTT. Its translation is CASTPLRGGDTGELFF. Supplemented by reference TRBV19 and TRBJ2-2, the full variable domain reads DGGITQSPKYLFRKEGQNVTLSCEQNLNHDAMYWYRQDPGQGLRLIYYSQIVNDFQKGDIAEGYSVSREKKESFPLTVTSAQKNPTAFYLCASTPLRGGDTGELFFGEGSRLTVL.

This clonotype was counted many times. The chain has TRBV12-3 or TRBV12-4 and TRBJ1-6; D gene unclear. CDR3 size: 14 residues. Trimming shortened V by 1 base and J by 12 bases, and 13 bases separated the two germline ends. The CDR3 coding sequence is TGTGCCAGCAGTTTAGGCGGCCTAAACCAACCCCTCCACTTT. It is translated as CASSLGGLNQPLHF.

This clonotype was recorded at least ten times. The chain carries TRBV7-9 and TRBJ1-2; D not certain. The CDR3 is 14 residues long. V lost 5 bases and J lost 9, with 19 bases in between. The germline V gene encodes CDR1 SEHNR and CDR2 FQNEAQ (reference sequence). CDR3 in amino acids: CASSGLDRALRYTF. DNA of the CDR3: TGTGCCAGCAGCGGCCTCGACCGAGCTCTTCGCTACACCTTC.

Ten or more counts support this clonotype. The chain combines TRBV12-3 or TRBV12-4 with TRBJ2-7; TRBD1 agrees at 8 bases. V lost 5 bases, J lost 3 bases, and 3 bases stayed unmatched. This CDR3 region has 13 residues. CDR3 loop: CASSGTGVYEQYF. The CDR3 DNA reads as TGTGCCAGCAGTGGGACAGGCGTCTACGAGCAGTACTTC.

This clonotype was detected many times. The chain carries TRBV20-1 and TRBJ2-3; the match to TRBD2 covers 8 bases. With V trimmed by 0 bases and J by 5 bases, 7 bases remained unmatched. CDR3 length: 15 amino acids. Germline CDR1 is DFQATT and CDR2 is SNEGSKA (reference sequence). The CDR3 protein is CSARDRGGGRDTQYF. The CDR3 nucleotides read TGCAGTGCTAGAGATCGGGGGGGAGGCAGAGATACGCAGTATTTT.

The sample holds many counts of this clonotype. The chain recombines TRBV12-3 or TRBV12-4 with TRBJ2-3; 9 bases map to TRBD2. This CDR3 has 14 residues. V dropped 6 bases and J dropped 2; count of bases not matched to a gene: 3. CDR3 in amino acids: CASRKRGDTDTQYF. The CDR3 bases are TGTGCCAGCAGGAAGCGGGGGGACACAGATACGCAGTATTTT.

In this sample, this clonotype turned up many times. The chain joins TRBV4-2 to TRBJ1-5; D is uncertain. V was cut by 3 bases and J by 4 bases, with 16 bases left in between. CDR3 size: 16 residues. Looked up from germline, CDR1 is LGHNA and CDR2 is YNFKEQ. The CDR3 DNA reads as TGTGCCAGCAGCCACTCCGGGAACCCCCAAAATCAGCCCCAGCATTTT. This codes for CASSHSGNPQNQPQHF.

The table lists this clonotype with many counts. V usage is TRBV19 and J usage is TRBJ2-7; D is ambiguous. Germline V gene lookup returns CDR1 LNHDA and CDR2 SQIVND (reference sequence). The CDR3 has 11 amino acids. Between the trimmed V and J ends, which lost 7 bases and 3 bases, there was a span of 7 bases. The CDR3 reads CASTNHYEQYF. CDR3 sequence (DNA): TGTGCCAGTACTAACCACTACGAGCAGTACTTC.

This clonotype came up many times. The rearrangement uses TRBV13 and TRBJ2-5, with D possibly matching TRBD2 (5 bases). This CDR3 region has 16 residues. V shed 5 bases and J shed 4 bases, with 20 bases lying between them. CDR1 is PRHDT, CDR2 FYEKMQ, per germline (reference sequence). CDR3 loop: CASSAPRGPGGETQYF. CDR3 nucleotides: TGTGCCAGCAGCGCCCCTCGAGGGCCAGGTGGAGAGACCCAGTACTTC.

This clonotype came up once. This may arise from a read error, as a much more abundant clone is one base away. This chain links TRBV10-3 with TRBJ2-3; TRBD2 matches 8 bases. Germline V gives CDR1 ENHRY, CDR2 SYGVKD. V dropped 6 bases and J dropped 3; count of bases not matched to a gene: 8. This CDR3 has 15 residues. In DNA, the CDR3 is TGTGCCATCAGCGGGAGGGGCGGGGTGACAGATACGCAGTATTTT. Translating gives CAISGRGGVTDTQYF.

The table lists this clonotype with many counts. This sequence joins TRBV27 and TRBJ2-3, with D perhaps TRBD1 (5 bases). The germline V and J ends were trimmed by 5 bases and 0 bases, with 15 bases remaining between them. Per the germline V gene, CDR1 is MNHEY and CDR2 is SMNVEV (reference sequence). The CDR3 covers 16 residues. The CDR3 is CASSPIERTSTDTQYF. The CDR3 bases are TGTGCCAGCAGTCCCATTGAGAGGACAAGCACAGATACGCAGTATTTT.

This clonotype has at least ten counts. The chain carries TRBV12-3 or TRBV12-4 and TRBJ1-5; D possibly corresponds to TRBD1 (6 bases). V was clipped by 5 bases and J by 7 bases, with 12 bases between them. The CDR3 length is 13 residues. This CDR3 reads CASSRGAGQPQHF. CDR3 bases: TGTGCCAGCAGTAGGGGGGCAGGACAGCCCCAGCATTTT.

This clonotype has ten or more counts. The chain uses TRBV5-5 and TRBJ2-5; a possible D gene is TRBD2 (6 bases). From germline, CDR1 is SGHKS and CDR2 YYEKEE (reference sequence). The length of the CDR3 is 17 residues. V dropped 0 bases and J dropped 5 bases, with 20 bases sitting between them. DNA of the CDR3: TGTGCCAGCAGCTTGGCCACATTAGCGGTACCTAGGGAGACCCAGTACTTC. It yields the protein CASSLATLAVPRETQYF.

The table lists this clonotype with many counts. This chain joins TRBV3-1 and TRBJ2-7; TRBD1 agrees at 9 bases. Unmatched junction bases numbered 6, after V lost 0 bases and J lost 0 bases. This CDR3 is 17 amino acids long. The germline V gene encodes CDR1 LGHDT and CDR2 YNNKEL (reference sequence). CDR3 in DNA: TGTGCCAGCAGCCAAGATCGGACAGGGGAGACCTCCTACGAGCAGTACTTC. Its protein is CASSQDRTGETSYEQYF.

Note on this clonotype: This could be a read error, since a much larger clone is one nucleotide away. The chain links TRBV29-1 to TRBJ1-2; TRBD1 might be the D (6 bases). CDR1 and CDR2 from the germline V gene are SQVTM and ANQGSEA. The CDR3 contains 12 residues. Between the trimmed V and J ends, which lost 3 bases and 8 bases, there was a span of 13 bases. CDR3 sequence (DNA): TGCAGCGTTGAGGGGGCCCGGAAGGGCTACACCTTC. It specifies CSVEGARKGYTF.

This clonotype was detected ten times or more. The rearrangement links TRBV28 to TRBJ2-3; TRBD2 aligns across 9 bases. Looked up from germline, CDR1 is MDHEN and CDR2 is SYDVKM. CDR3 length: 17 residues. Trimming cost V 3 bases and J 4 bases; bases outside gene matches: 11. The CDR3: CASSLDFRTSEADTQYF. DNA for the CDR3: TGTGCCAGCAGTTTGGATTTCCGGACTAGCGAAGCAGATACGCAGTATTTT.